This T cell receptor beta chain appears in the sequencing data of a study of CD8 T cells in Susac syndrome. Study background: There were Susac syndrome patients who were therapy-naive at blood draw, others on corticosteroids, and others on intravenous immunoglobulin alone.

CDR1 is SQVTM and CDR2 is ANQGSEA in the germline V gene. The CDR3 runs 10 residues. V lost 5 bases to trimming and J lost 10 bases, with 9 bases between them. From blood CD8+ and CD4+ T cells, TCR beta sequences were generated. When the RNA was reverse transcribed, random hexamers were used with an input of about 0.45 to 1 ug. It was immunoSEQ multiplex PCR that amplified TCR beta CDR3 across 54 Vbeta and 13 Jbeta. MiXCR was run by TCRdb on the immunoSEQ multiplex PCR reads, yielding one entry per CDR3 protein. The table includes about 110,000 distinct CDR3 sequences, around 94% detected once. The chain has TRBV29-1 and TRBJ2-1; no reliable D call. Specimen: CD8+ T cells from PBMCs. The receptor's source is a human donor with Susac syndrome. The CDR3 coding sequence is TGCAGCGTTCTGGCCGAGGAGCAGTTCTTC. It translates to CSVLAEEQFF.